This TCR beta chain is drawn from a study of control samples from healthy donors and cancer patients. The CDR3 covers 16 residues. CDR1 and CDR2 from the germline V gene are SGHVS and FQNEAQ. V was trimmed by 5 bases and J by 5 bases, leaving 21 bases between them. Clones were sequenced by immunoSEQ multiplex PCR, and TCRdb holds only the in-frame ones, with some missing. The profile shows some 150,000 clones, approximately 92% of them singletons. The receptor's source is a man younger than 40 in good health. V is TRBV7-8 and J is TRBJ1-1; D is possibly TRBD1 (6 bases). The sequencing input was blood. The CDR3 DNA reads TGTGCCAGCAGCCAAGGGGGAGGGATGAGTTCGACTGAAGCTTTCTTT. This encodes CASSQGGGMSSTEAFF.